The 16 T cell receptor beta chains listed next were all sequenced from one sample in a study of CD8+CD57+ T cells in acquired aplastic anemia. Genomic DNA templated the TCR beta VDJ and CDR3 profiling. TCRdb independently ran MiXCR on the reads; one entry per CDR3 protein. Among 170,000 or so distinct CDR3 sequences listed, 40% to 50% were seen once. All patients picked for sequencing had shown, by flow cytometry, an expansion of CD8+CD57+ cells. Sample: sorted CD4+, CD8+, or CD8+CD57+ T cells (not recorded which) from PBMCs. The receptors originated from a human donor with aplastic anemia.

This clonotype has more than one count but fewer than ten. This chain links TRBV6-1 with TRBJ2-3, with 8 bases aligning to TRBD2. The germline gives CDR1 MNHNS, CDR2 SASEGT. This CDR3 has 15 amino acids. V was clipped by 1 base and J by 1 base; unmatched bases: 1. The CDR3 DNA reads as TGTGCCAGCAGTGAAGGTAGCGGGGGCACAGATACGCAGTATTTT. It is translated as CASSEGSGGTDTQYF.

A word on this clonotype: A junction end diverges from the germline sequence, so it may reflect a read error. The chain joins TRBV24-1 to TRBJ1-4; D ambiguous. Germline values: CDR1 KGHDR, CDR2 SFDVKD. This CDR3 region has 14 residues. As DNA, the CDR3 is TGTGCCACCAGTGTTAGGGTGTCTAAAGAAAAACTGTTTTTT. It is translated as CATSVRVSKEKLFF.

The rearrangement joins TRBV7-9 to TRBJ2-5; no firm D call. Germline V gives CDR1 SEHNR, CDR2 FQNEAQ (reference sequence). The CDR3 covers 12 residues. V was pared by 2 bases and J by 5 bases, with 6 bases between. This CDR3 reads CASSLTLETQYF. CDR3 nucleotide sequence: TGTGCCAGCAGCTTAACGCTTGAGACCCAGTACTTC.

This clonotype was found many times. V and J are TRBV7-3 and TRBJ2-5, with D perhaps matching TRBD1 (6 bases). V gave up 5 bases and J gave up 4 bases, with 11 bases separating them. The germline V gene encodes CDR1 SGHTA and CDR2 FQGTGA. The CDR3 has 13 amino acids. The CDR3 nucleotides are TGTGCCAGCAGCAAAGAACAGGGAGAGACCCAGTACTTC. Amino acid sequence: CASSKEQGETQYF.

The gene calls are TRBV6-2 or TRBV6-3 and TRBJ2-3; 9 bases are a match to TRBD2. Germline assignment: CDR1 MNHEY and CDR2 SVGEGT. The CDR3 covers 14 residues. Losses at the gene ends were 6 bases for V and 1 base for J; bases not matched to a gene: 2. The CDR3 region is CASSQRGGTDTQYF. The CDR3 DNA reads as TGTGCCAGCAGCCAGCGGGGGGGCACAGATACGCAGTATTTT.

V usage is TRBV2 and J usage is TRBJ1-6; D might be TRBD1 (5 bases). The CDR3 runs to 12 residues. Germline V gene lookup returns CDR1 SNHLY and CDR2 FYNNEI. Trimming took 7 bases from V and 6 from J, leaving 7 bases between them. The DNA for the CDR3 is TGTGCCAGCACAGGGTCTAATTCACCCCTCCACTTT. Its translation: CASTGSNSPLHF.

This clonotype came up a few times. The chain carries TRBV20-1 and TRBJ1-6; D possibly corresponds to TRBD1 (5 bases). With 6 bases removed from V and 7 bases from J, the gap between germline ends came to 13 bases. CDR1 DFQATT and CDR2 SNEGSKA come from the germline V gene (reference sequence). This CDR3 has 13 residues. The CDR3: CSALDSNNSPLHF. The CDR3 coding sequence is TGCAGTGCCCTTGACAGCAACAATTCACCCCTCCACTTT.

This clonotype was recorded many times. The chain has TRBV7-9 and TRBJ1-2; D unresolved. There are 12 residues in the CDR3. Germline CDR1 SEHNR, CDR2 FQNEAQ (reference sequence). Deletions cut 1 base from V and 7 bases from J, with 7 bases between. CDR3 DNA sequence: TGTGCCAGCAGCTTAGGCAGGTCTGGCTACACCTTC. This gives the protein CASSLGRSGYTF.

The chain carries TRBV24-1 and TRBJ2-3, with D possibly TRBD2 on 6 matching bases. The ends were cut back, 5 bases at V and 0 bases at J, with 11 bases in the middle. The CDR3 is 15 residues long. Germline CDR1 KGHDR, CDR2 SFDVKD. The CDR3 is CATSVGGSSTDTQYF. The CDR3 coding sequence is TGTGCCACCAGTGTAGGAGGGAGTAGCACAGATACGCAGTATTTT.

This clonotype was counted ten times or more. The chain links TRBV12-3 or TRBV12-4 to TRBJ2-7; TRBD1 is a possible D gene (6 bases). V lost 3 bases and J lost 3, with 15 bases in between. CDR3 length equals 15 residues. In nucleotides, the CDR3 is TGTGCCAGCAGTTTCCGGGACACCCCCGACTACGAGCAGTACTTC. Translated: CASSFRDTPDYEQYF.

In its sample, this clonotype was seen many times. V is TRBV9 and J is TRBJ1-4; D is perhaps TRBD1 (5 bases). Trimming stripped 0 bases from V and 4 bases from J, with 10 bases between. The CDR3 covers 15 residues. Per the germline V gene, CDR1 is SGDLS and CDR2 is YYNGEE. CDR3 residues: CASSVGGTYNEKLFF. The DNA for the CDR3 is TGTGCCAGCAGCGTAGGAGGGACGTATAATGAAAAACTGTTTTTT.

To note about this clonotype: A much larger clone lies one base from this, so it may be a read error. The rearrangement joins TRBV10-3 to TRBJ1-6, with a weak D call TRBD1 (6 bases). Looked up from germline, CDR1 is ENHRY and CDR2 is SYGVKD. This CDR3 is 13 amino acids long. The CDR3 loop is CASSRTRGQVLHF. DNA of the CDR3: TGTGCCAGCAGTCGAACAAGGGGACAAGTCCTCCACTTT.

This CDR3 reads CASRQDRKNQPQHF. The CDR3, as DNA: TGTGCCAGTAGACAGGACAGGAAGAATCAGCCCCAGCATTTT. The gene calls are TRBV19 and TRBJ1-5; TRBD1 agrees at 7 bases. The CDR3 runs 14 residues. Trimming removed 6 bases from V and 4 bases from J; junction bases left unmatched: 6. Germline CDR1 and CDR2: LNHDA and SQIVND (reference sequence).

V usage is TRBV6-1 and J usage is TRBJ1-1; a possible D gene is TRBD1 (5 bases). V gave up 4 bases and J gave up 1 base, with 7 bases separating them. Germline V gene lookup returns CDR1 MNHNS and CDR2 SASEGT. The CDR3 loop spans 13 amino acids. The CDR3 loop is CASSVTGNTEAFF. The CDR3, as DNA: TGTGCCAGCAGTGTAACAGGGAACACTGAAGCTTTCTTT.

This clonotype turned up a few times. The V and J genes are TRBV28 and TRBJ2-3, with D perhaps assigned TRBD1 or TRBD2 (5 bases each). The CDR3 runs to 17 residues. Germline V lookup: CDR1 MDHEN, CDR2 SYDVKM. V was pared by 5 bases and J by 2 bases, with 20 bases between. The DNA for the CDR3 is TGTGCCAGCAGTCGCGCCGAGGGGATGGCTTTCACAGATACGCAGTATTTT. Protein product: CASSRAEGMAFTDTQYF.

The chain has TRBV19 and TRBJ1-1; D is possibly TRBD1 (5 bases). Trimming took off 7 bases at V and 5 bases at J, with 14 bases between the two ends. In germline, CDR1 is LNHDA, CDR2 SQIVND (reference sequence). The CDR3 is 13 residues long. The CDR3 reads CASTPGAWTEAFF. The CDR3 coding sequence is TGTGCCAGTACCCCCGGGGCATGGACTGAAGCTTTCTTT.